The entry that follows covers one T cell receptor (beta chain) sequence. Antigen specificity is unknown. This sample stems from a study of cytomegalovirus exposure and HLA in healthy donors. Study-wide results and caveats: With DRB1 most and HLA-C fewest, TCR association rates differed between HLA loci in a later analysis. A prior analysis recorded that most TCR beta V segments were productive about 87% or about 30% of the time.

This PCR relied on a set of 60 Vbeta primers and 13 Jbeta primers. The repertoire was sequenced with immunoSEQ multiplex PCR; TCRdb's copy has only in-frame clones and lacks some. Here the sample spans about 200,000 clones, 81% being singletons. The donors were healthy bone marrow donors. The CDR3 runs to 13 residues. In germline, CDR1 is LNHNV, CDR2 YYDKDF (reference sequence). The V end was cut by 3 bases, the J end by 0 bases, with 5 bases between. The rearrangement uses TRBV15 and TRBJ1-1, with D uncertain. The receptor comes from a young man in good health and CMV-seronegative. Sequencing used PBMCs. The CDR3 nucleotides read TGTGCCACCAGCAGCGAGCTGAACACTGAAGCTTTCTTT. It specifies CATSSELNTEAFF.